Sequencing of this T cell receptor (beta chain) was carried out in a study of Ad26.COV2.S vaccination and SARS-CoV-2 variants. Study-wide results and limits: Relative to placebo recipients, vaccine recipients exhibited elevated spike-specific TCR breadth. Breadth measured for non-spike TCRs was similar across vaccine and placebo recipients.

Some clones are missing from TCRdb's copy, which holds only in-frame ones; the method was immunoSEQ multiplex PCR. The table lists some 7,000 clones, 65% to 85% of them singletons. This CDR3 region has 14 residues. V lost 3 bases and J 3 bases, leaving 12 bases between the germline ends. Germline V gene sequence: CDR1 LNHNV, CDR2 YYDKDF (reference sequence). With regard to this clone: Its antigen is not known.

The chain is built from TRBV15 and TRBJ2-7, with unresolved D. The sequenced sample was peripheral blood, obtained after recovery from COVID-19. The sequence was obtained from a human donor who had recovered from COVID-19. The CDR3, as DNA: TGTGCCACCAGCAGGGGTGGTGCATACTACGAGCAGTACTTC. It translates to CATSRGGAYYEQYF.